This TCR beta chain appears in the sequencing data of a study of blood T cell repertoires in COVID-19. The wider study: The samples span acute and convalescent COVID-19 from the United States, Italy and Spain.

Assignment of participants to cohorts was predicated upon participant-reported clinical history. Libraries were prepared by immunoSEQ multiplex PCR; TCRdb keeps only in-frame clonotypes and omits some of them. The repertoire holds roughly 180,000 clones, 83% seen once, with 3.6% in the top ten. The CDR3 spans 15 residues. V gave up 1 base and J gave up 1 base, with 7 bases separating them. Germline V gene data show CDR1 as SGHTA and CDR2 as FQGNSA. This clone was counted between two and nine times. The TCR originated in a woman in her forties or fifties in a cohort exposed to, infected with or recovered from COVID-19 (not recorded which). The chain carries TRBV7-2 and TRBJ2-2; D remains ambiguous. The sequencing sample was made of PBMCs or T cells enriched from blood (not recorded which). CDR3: CASSLVVQNTGELFF. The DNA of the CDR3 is TGTGCCAGCAGCTTAGTTGTTCAGAACACCGGGGAGCTGTTTTTT.